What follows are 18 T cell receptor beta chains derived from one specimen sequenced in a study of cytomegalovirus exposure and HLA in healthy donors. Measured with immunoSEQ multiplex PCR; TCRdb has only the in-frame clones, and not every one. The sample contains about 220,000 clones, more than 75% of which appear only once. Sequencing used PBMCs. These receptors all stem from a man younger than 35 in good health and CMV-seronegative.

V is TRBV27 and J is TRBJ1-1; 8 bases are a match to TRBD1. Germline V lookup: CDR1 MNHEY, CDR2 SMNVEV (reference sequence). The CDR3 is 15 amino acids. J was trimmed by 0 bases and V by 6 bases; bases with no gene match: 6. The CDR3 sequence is CASSRDRTLNTEAFF. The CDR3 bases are TGTGCCAGCAGCCGGGACAGGACCTTGAACACTGAAGCTTTCTTT.

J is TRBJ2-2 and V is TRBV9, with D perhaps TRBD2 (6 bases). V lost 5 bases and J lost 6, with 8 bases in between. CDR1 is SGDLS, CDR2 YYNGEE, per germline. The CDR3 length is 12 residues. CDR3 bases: TGTGCCAGCAGAGGGGAGGCCGGGGAGCTGTTTTTT. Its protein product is CASRGEAGELFF.

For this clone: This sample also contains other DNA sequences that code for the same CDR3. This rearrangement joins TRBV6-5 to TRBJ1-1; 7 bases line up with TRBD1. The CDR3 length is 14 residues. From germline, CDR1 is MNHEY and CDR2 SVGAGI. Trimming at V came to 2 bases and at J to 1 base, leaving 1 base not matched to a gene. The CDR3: CASSYRTGNTEAFF. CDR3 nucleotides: TGTGCCAGCAGTTACCGGACAGGGAACACTGAAGCTTTCTTT.

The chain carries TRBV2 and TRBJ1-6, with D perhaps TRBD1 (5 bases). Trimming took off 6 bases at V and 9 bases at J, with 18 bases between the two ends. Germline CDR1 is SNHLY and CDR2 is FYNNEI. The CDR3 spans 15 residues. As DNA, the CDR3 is TGTGCCAGCAGGGCCGAAGGTCAGGGTGGTTCACCCCTCCACTTT. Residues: CASRAEGQGGSPLHF. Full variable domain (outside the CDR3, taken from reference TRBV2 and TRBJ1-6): EPEVTQTPSHQVTQMGQEVILRCVPISNHLYFYWYRQILGQKVEFLVSFYNNEISEKSEIFDDQFSVERPDGSNFTLKIRSTKLEDSAMYFCASRAEGQGGSPLHFGNGTRLTVT.

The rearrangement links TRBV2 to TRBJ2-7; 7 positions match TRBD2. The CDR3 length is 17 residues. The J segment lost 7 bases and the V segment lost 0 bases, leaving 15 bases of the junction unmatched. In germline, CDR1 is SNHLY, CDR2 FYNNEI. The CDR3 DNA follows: TGTGCCAGCAGTGAAGCGACCAGCGGGATAGGGCGAGGGGAGCAGTACTTC. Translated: CASSEATSGIGRGEQYF. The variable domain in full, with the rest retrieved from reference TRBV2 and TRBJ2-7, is EPEVTQTPSHQVTQMGQEVILRCVPISNHLYFYWYRQILGQKVEFLVSFYNNEISEKSEIFDDQFSVERPDGSNFTLKIRSTKLEDSAMYFCASSEATSGIGRGEQYFGPGTRLTVT.

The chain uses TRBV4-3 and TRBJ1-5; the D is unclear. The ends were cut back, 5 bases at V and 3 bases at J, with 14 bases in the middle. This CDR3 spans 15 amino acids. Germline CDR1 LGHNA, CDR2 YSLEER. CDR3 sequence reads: CASSFRAEVNQPQHF. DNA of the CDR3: TGCGCCAGCAGCTTTAGGGCGGAGGTCAATCAGCCCCAGCATTTT.

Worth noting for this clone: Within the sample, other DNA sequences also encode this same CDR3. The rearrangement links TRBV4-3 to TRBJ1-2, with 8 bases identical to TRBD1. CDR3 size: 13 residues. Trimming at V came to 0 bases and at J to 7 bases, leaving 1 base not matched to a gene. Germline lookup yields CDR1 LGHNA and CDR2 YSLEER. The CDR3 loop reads CASSQDRGLGYTF. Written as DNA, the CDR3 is TGCGCCAGCAGCCAAGACAGGGGGCTTGGCTACACCTTC.

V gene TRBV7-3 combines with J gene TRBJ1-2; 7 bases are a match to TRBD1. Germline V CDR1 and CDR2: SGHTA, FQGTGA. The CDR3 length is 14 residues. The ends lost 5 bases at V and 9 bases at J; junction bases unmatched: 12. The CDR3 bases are TGTGCCAGCAGCGACGGGACAGCGGTCGGGAGCTACACCTTC. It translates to CASSDGTAVGSYTF.

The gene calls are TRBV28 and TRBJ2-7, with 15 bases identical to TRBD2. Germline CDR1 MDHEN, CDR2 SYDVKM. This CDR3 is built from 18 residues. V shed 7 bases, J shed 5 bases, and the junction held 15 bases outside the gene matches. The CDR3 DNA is TGTGCCAGCAACGGTGTCGGACTAGCGGGAGGGGCTAAAAACGAGCAGTACTTC. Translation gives CASNGVGLAGGAKNEQYF.

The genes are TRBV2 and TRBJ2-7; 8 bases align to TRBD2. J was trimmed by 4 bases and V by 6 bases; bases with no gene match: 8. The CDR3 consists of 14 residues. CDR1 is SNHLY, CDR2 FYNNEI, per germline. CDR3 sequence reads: CASRLGVAGYEQYF. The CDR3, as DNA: TGTGCCAGCAGACTTGGGGTAGCGGGATACGAGCAGTACTTC.

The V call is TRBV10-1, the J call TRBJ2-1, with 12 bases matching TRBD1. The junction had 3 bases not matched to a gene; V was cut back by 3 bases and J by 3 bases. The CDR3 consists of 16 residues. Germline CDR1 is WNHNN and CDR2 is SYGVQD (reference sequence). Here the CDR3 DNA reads TGCGCCAGCAGTGAAGGGACAGGGGGCGACTACAATGAGCAGTTCTTC. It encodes CASSEGTGGDYNEQFF.

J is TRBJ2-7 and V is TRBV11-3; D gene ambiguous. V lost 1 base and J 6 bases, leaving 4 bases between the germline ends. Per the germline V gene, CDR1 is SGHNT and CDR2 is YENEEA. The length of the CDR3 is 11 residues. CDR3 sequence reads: CASSLAFEQYF. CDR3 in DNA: TGTGCCAGCAGCTTAGCTTTCGAGCAGTACTTC.

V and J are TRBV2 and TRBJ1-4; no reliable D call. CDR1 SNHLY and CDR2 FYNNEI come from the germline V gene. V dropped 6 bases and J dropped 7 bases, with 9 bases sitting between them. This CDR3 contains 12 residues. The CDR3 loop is CASSGEGEKLFF. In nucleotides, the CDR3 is TGTGCCAGCAGCGGGGAGGGTGAAAAACTGTTTTTT.

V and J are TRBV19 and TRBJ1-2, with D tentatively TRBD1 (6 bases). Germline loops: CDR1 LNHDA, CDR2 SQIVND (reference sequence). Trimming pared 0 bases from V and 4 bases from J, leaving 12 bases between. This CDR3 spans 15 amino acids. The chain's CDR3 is CASSIDAGALYGYTF. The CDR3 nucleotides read TGTGCCAGTAGTATAGATGCGGGGGCTCTCTATGGCTACACCTTC. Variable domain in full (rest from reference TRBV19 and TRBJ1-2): DGGITQSPKYLFRKEGQNVTLSCEQNLNHDAMYWYRQDPGQGLRLIYYSQIVNDFQKGDIAEGYSVSREKKESFPLTVTSAQKNPTAFYLCASSIDAGALYGYTFGSGTRLTVV.

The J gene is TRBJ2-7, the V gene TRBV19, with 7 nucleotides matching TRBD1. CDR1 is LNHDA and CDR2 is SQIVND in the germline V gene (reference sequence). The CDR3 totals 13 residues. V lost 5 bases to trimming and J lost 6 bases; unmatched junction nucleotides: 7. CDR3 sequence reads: CASSVRQGGEQYF. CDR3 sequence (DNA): TGTGCCAGTAGTGTCCGACAGGGTGGCGAGCAGTACTTC. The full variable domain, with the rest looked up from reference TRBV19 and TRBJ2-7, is DGGITQSPKYLFRKEGQNVTLSCEQNLNHDAMYWYRQDPGQGLRLIYYSQIVNDFQKGDIAEGYSVSREKKESFPLTVTSAQKNPTAFYLCASSVRQGGEQYFGPGTRLTVT.

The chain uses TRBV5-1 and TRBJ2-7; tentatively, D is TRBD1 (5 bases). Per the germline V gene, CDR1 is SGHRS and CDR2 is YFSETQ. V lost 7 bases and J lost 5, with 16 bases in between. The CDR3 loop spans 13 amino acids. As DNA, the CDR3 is TGCGCCAGCCAGCCGCCGTGGGGCCACGAGCAGTACTTC. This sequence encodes CASQPPWGHEQYF.

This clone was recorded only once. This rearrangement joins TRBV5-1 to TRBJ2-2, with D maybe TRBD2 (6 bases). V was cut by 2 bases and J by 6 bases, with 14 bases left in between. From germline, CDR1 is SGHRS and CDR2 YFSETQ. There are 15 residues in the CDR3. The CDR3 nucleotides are TGCGCCAGCAGCTTAGGTCATAGGGAGGCCGGGGAGCTGTTTTTT. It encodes CASSLGHREAGELFF.

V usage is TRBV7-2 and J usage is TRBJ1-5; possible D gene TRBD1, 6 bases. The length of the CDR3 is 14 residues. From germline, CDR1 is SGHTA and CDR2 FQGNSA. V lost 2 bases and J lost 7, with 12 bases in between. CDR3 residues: CASSLSTGWQPQHF. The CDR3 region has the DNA TGTGCCAGCAGCTTAAGTACAGGGTGGCAGCCCCAGCATTTT. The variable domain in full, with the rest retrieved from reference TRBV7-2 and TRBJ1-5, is GAGVSQSPSNKVTEKGKDVELRCDPISGHTALYWYRQSLGQGLEFLIYFQGNSAPDKSGLPSDRFSAERTGGSVSTLTIQRTQQEDSAVYLCASSLSTGWQPQHFGDGTRLSIL.